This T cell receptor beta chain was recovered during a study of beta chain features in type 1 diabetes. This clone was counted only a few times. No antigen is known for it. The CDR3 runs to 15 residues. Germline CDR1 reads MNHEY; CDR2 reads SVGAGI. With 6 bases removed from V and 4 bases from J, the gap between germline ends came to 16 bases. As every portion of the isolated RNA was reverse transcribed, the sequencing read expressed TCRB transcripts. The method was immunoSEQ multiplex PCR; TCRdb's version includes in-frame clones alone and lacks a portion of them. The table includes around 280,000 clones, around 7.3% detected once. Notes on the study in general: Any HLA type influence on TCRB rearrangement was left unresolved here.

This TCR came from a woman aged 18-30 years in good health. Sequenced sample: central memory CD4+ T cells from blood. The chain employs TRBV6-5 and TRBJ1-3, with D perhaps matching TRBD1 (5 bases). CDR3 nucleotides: TGTGCCAGCAGGCAAAGAGGGGTCAGCGGAAACACCATATATTTT. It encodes CASRQRGVSGNTIYF.